The next 20 T cell receptor beta chains were all read from a single sample in a study of blood T cell repertoires in COVID-19. Sequenced by immunoSEQ multiplex PCR; TCRdb stores in-frame clones only, minus some. The table records under 250,000 clones, approximately 90% of them present only once. Sequencing was carried out using peripheral blood. The source of these receptors is a man aged 25-40 years with COVID-19, enrolled during active disease.

The chain joins TRBV29-1 to TRBJ1-2, with D perhaps matching TRBD1 (5 bases). The ends were cut back, 4 bases at V and 2 bases at J, with 11 bases in the middle. The germline V gene encodes CDR1 SQVTM and CDR2 ANQGSEA. The CDR3 is made up of 13 amino acids. This CDR3 reads CSVGVTVNYGYTF. The CDR3 region has the DNA TGCAGCGTTGGGGTGACAGTGAACTATGGCTACACCTTC.

The CDR3 DNA follows: TGTGCTAGTGGTTTGGTAATAGGACAGGTATATCAGCCCCAGCATTTT. Protein sequence: CASGLVIGQVYQPQHF. This chain connects TRBV12-5 to TRBJ1-5; 7 bases are a match to TRBD1. Trimming cost V 0 bases and J 5 bases; bases outside gene matches: 7. This CDR3 is 16 amino acids long. Germline V gene sequence: CDR1 LGHNT, CDR2 FRNRAP.

V and J are TRBV18 and TRBJ1-5; 7 bases agree with TRBD1. After removal of 6 bases from V and 3 bases from J, the junction contained 5 bases not matched to a gene. The CDR3 has 14 amino acids. Germline lookup yields CDR1 KGHSH and CDR2 LQKENI. The CDR3 coding sequence is TGTGCCAGCTCCCCGGGGACAGACAATCAGCCCCAGCATTTT. Translating it yields CASSPGTDNQPQHF.

The chain employs TRBV29-1 and TRBJ1-3; D is possibly TRBD1 (6 bases). V lost 4 bases and J 3 bases, leaving 13 bases between the germline ends. The germline gives CDR1 SQVTM, CDR2 ANQGSEA. There are 14 residues in the CDR3. DNA for the CDR3: TGCAGCGTTGGGCTTACAGGGTTTGGAAACACCATATATTTT. Its protein is CSVGLTGFGNTIYF. Together with reference TRBV29-1 and TRBJ1-3, the CDR3 gives the full variable domain: SAVISQKPSRDICQRGTSLTIQCQVDSQVTMMFWYRQQPGQSLTLIATANQGSEATYESGFVIDKFPISRPNLTFSTLTVSNMSPEDSSIYLCSVGLTGFGNTIYFGEGSWLTVV.

The chain is built from TRBV2 and TRBJ2-1, with 9 bases identical to TRBD1. Looked up from germline, CDR1 is SNHLY and CDR2 is FYNNEI. The CDR3 contains 17 residues. With V trimmed by 1 base and J by 5 bases, 9 bases remained unmatched. CDR3 coding DNA: TGTGCCAGCAGTGAAGAGGGGACAGGGTTTTTCGACAATGAGCAGTTCTTC. It yields the protein CASSEEGTGFFDNEQFF.

This rearrangement joins TRBV4-1 to TRBJ1-2; a possible D gene is TRBD1 (6 bases). V shed 4 bases and J shed 3 bases, with 21 bases lying between them. CDR3 length: 17 residues. Germline values: CDR1 MGHRA, CDR2 YSYEKL. The DNA for the CDR3 is TGCGCCAGCAGCCCACAAGGATTTGGACAGCCCTACTATGGCTACACCTTC. It codes for CASSPQGFGQPYYGYTF.

This chain connects TRBV27 to TRBJ2-2, with 9 bases identical to TRBD2. After removal of 2 bases from V and 7 bases from J, the junction contained 14 bases not matched to a gene. The CDR3 extends over 18 amino acids. Germline V gives CDR1 MNHEY, CDR2 SMNVEV (reference sequence). The CDR3 reads CASSLRFSGRVSHGELFF. In nucleotides, the CDR3 is TGTGCCAGCAGTTTAAGGTTTAGCGGGAGAGTAAGTCACGGGGAGCTGTTTTTT.

The V call is TRBV28, the J call TRBJ1-1; the match to TRBD1 covers 8 bases. The length of the CDR3 is 15 residues. Per germline, CDR1 MDHEN and CDR2 SYDVKM. V dropped 6 bases and J dropped 1; count of bases not matched to a gene: 7. The CDR3, as DNA: TGTGCCAGCAGCACTGGGGACAGGAGGAACACTGAAGCTTTCTTT. Translation: CASSTGDRRNTEAFF.

This chain connects TRBV7-3 to TRBJ2-2, with 9 bases aligning to TRBD1. Germline V gives CDR1 SGHTA, CDR2 FQGTGA. The CDR3 has 17 amino acids. V was pared by 0 bases and J by 5 bases, with 7 bases of the junction left unmatched. CDR3 sequence (DNA): TGTGCCAGCAGCTTAACGATCCACAGGGGGCGAACCGGGGAGCTGTTTTTT. This sequence encodes CASSLTIHRGRTGELFF.

V and J are TRBV4-3 and TRBJ1-6, with no clear D. Germline V CDR1 and CDR2: LGHNA, YSLEER. The CDR3 runs 14 residues. V was shortened by 0 bases and J by 17 bases, with 17 bases between the two germline ends. The CDR3 DNA reads TGCGCCAGCAGCCAAGATCGGTTACTCAGAGAGGTCCACTTT. Encoded protein: CASSQDRLLREVHF.

J is TRBJ1-6 and V is TRBV5-1, with 9 bases fitting TRBD1. The CDR3 consists of 17 residues. The germline CDR1 and CDR2 sequences are SGHRS and YFSETQ. V was clipped by 3 bases and J by 1 base; unmatched bases: 5. The CDR3 reads CASSSGQGASYNSPLHF. The DNA for the CDR3 is TGCGCCAGCAGCTCGGGACAGGGTGCGTCCTATAATTCACCCCTCCACTTT.

The V and J genes are TRBV11-2 and TRBJ2-2; TRBD2 matches at 9 bases. This CDR3 region has 15 residues. The germline gives CDR1 SGHAT, CDR2 FQNNGV. With V trimmed by 5 bases and J by 2 bases, 3 bases remained unmatched. CDR3 protein: CASSTSGRNTGELFF. The CDR3, as DNA: TGTGCCAGCAGCACTAGCGGGCGCAACACCGGGGAGCTGTTTTTT.

The rearrangement uses TRBV24-1 and TRBJ1-2; possible D gene TRBD1, 5 bases. Trimming stripped 10 bases from V and 4 bases from J, with 15 bases between. The CDR3 is 13 residues long. Germline assignment: CDR1 KGHDR and CDR2 SFDVKD. The CDR3 bases are TGTGCCACATGGGACGGCGGGAGCTATGGCTACACCTTC. Its translation is CATWDGGSYGYTF.

The V gene is TRBV6-5, the J gene TRBJ2-7; TRBD1 is a possible D gene (6 bases). Looked up from germline, CDR1 is MNHEY and CDR2 is SVGAGI. The CDR3 is 15 residues long. V was cut by 4 bases and J by 6 bases, with 19 bases left in between. The CDR3, as DNA: TGTGCCAGCAGTTCAGGGGCCCTAAGACCTAGCGAGCAGTACTTC. Translating gives CASSSGALRPSEQYF.

The V gene is TRBV7-2, the J gene TRBJ1-2; maybe TRBD1 (5 bases). This CDR3 is 15 amino acids long. Germline V gene data show CDR1 as SGHTA and CDR2 as FQGNSA. V was pared by 0 bases and J by 6 bases, with 14 bases between. The CDR3 here is CASSLADSIPDGYTF. CDR3 nucleotides: TGTGCCAGCAGCTTAGCTGACAGTATCCCAGATGGCTACACCTTC. Full variable domain (rest looked up from reference TRBV7-2 and TRBJ1-2): GAGVSQSPSNKVTEKGKDVELRCDPISGHTALYWYRQSLGQGLEFLIYFQGNSAPDKSGLPSDRFSAERTGGSVSTLTIQRTQQEDSAVYLCASSLADSIPDGYTFGSGTRLTVV.

The chain has TRBV6-6 and TRBJ1-5; 8 positions match TRBD1. Germline V gene sequence: CDR1 MNHNY, CDR2 SVGAGI (reference sequence). The J segment lost 7 bases and the V segment lost 7 bases, leaving 9 bases of the junction unmatched. The CDR3 length is 14 residues. CDR3 coding DNA: TGTGCCAGCACTACGTGGACAGGGAGCCAGCCCCAGCATTTT. It specifies CASTTWTGSQPQHF.

This chain joins TRBV18 and TRBJ1-4; 8 bases are shared with TRBD1. The V segment lost 0 bases and the J segment 5 bases; nucleotides outside the gene matches: 2. This CDR3 comprises 15 residues. Germline CDR1 and CDR2: KGHSH and LQKENI. The CDR3 spells CASSPPGTGNEKLFF. The DNA for the CDR3 is TGTGCCAGCTCACCACCTGGGACAGGAAATGAAAAACTGTTTTTT. The variable domain in full, completed from reference TRBV18 and TRBJ1-4, reads NAGVMQNPRHLVRRRGQEARLRCSPMKGHSHVYWYRQLPEEGLKFMVYLQKENIIDESGMPKERFSAEFPKEGPSILRIQQVVRGDSAAYFCASSPPGTGNEKLFFGSGTQLSVL.

As for this clone: An end of the junction differs from the germline gene, which may be a read error. V is TRBV7-8 and J is TRBJ2-7, with D possibly being TRBD2 (5 bases). The CDR3 loop spans 12 amino acids. Germline CDR1 reads SGHVS; CDR2 reads FQNEAQ. CDR3 sequence: CASSLAVGGPHF. The CDR3 DNA is TGTGCCAGCAGCTTAGCGGTGGGCGGGCCACACTTC.

The chain uses TRBV28 and TRBJ2-2; perhaps TRBD1 as D (6 bases). V was trimmed by 3 bases and J by 4 bases, leaving 9 bases between them. Germline V gene lookup returns CDR1 MDHEN and CDR2 SYDVKM. The CDR3 is 14 amino acids. The CDR3 DNA is TGTGCCAGCAGTTTGGACAGACCCACCGGGGAGCTGTTTTTT. Encoded protein: CASSLDRPTGELFF. The full variable domain, rest sourced from reference TRBV28 and TRBJ2-2, is DVKVTQSSRYLVKRTGEKVFLECVQDMDHENMFWYRQDPGLGLRLIYFSYDVKMKEKGDIPEGYSVSREKKERFSLILESASTNQTSMYLCASSLDRPTGELFFGEGSRLTVL.

The chain has TRBV15 and TRBJ2-7; 7 nucleotides line up with TRBD1. This CDR3 has 16 amino acids. V lost 0 bases, J lost 0 bases, and 5 bases stayed unmatched. The germline gives CDR1 LNHNV, CDR2 YYDKDF (reference sequence). This CDR3 reads CATSREVRGFSYEQYF. As DNA, the CDR3 is TGTGCCACCAGCAGAGAGGTCAGGGGGTTCTCCTACGAGCAGTACTTC.